The sequence of this T cell receptor beta chain was determined in a study of graft-versus-host responses after intestinal transplantation. Study details: Transplant types were multivisceral, liver-intestinal, or isolated intestinal. Tacrolimus and steroids were given for around three years to all recipients after anti-thymocyte globulin induction.

Study-wide points: Patients with graft-donor T cell macrochimerism had high graft-versus-host to host-versus-graft clonal ratios in allografts. Declining HvG levels early post-transplant were linked to peak circulating GvH clone levels.

Sequenced by immunoSEQ multiplex PCR; TCRdb stores in-frame clones only, minus some. Of tens of thousands of clones in the sample, around 90% were seen once. This clone has just a few counts. Its antigen remains unidentified. Intraepithelial and lamina propria lymphocytes were released after the graft tissue was processed. Sample: ileum tissue, taken less than 400 days after transplant. This receptor was identified in a human patient who received an intestinal transplant, so some T cells may come from the graft donor.

The CDR3, as DNA: TGTGCCAGCAGAGTACAGGGGGCGACCTCCTACGAGCAGTACTTC. This codes for CASRVQGATSYEQYF. This rearrangement joins TRBV28 to TRBJ2-5; TRBD1 aligns across 9 bases. The J call could be wrong; TRBJ2-7 is a better fit for the DNA end. The CDR3 spans 15 residues. Per germline, CDR1 MDHEN and CDR2 SYDVKM.